One and the same sample provided the 24 T cell receptor beta chains below, sequenced in a study of blood T cells in healthy people across ages. Through a sample-barcoded 5' primer and a J-beta primer mix, a second PCR was run for roughly 6 to 12 cycles. TCRdb used MiXCR to reprocess the 5' RACE reads, holding one entry per CDR3 protein. The table includes around 1,000,000 distinct CDR3 sequences, approximately 25% detected once. These data were likewise used in another study, on T cells of mothers and their children.

Sequencing was carried out using blood. Source of these receptors: a girl aged 2-9 years in good health.

This clonotype was seen only a few times. The chain combines TRBV12-5 with TRBJ2-7; tentative D call: TRBD1 (6 bases). This CDR3 is 12 amino acids long. Per the germline V gene, CDR1 is LGHNT and CDR2 is FRNRAP. The V and J ends lost 2 bases and 6 bases respectively, with 8 bases between them. CDR3 in DNA: TGTGCTAGTGGTTTGAGGGGGAGCGAGCAGTACTTC. Residues: CASGLRGSEQYF.

The rearrangement joins TRBV27 to TRBJ1-5; possible D gene TRBD1, 6 bases. The CDR3 length is 14 residues. V lost 6 bases and J 4 bases, leaving 13 bases between the germline ends. The germline CDR1 and CDR2 sequences are MNHEY and SMNVEV (reference sequence). The CDR3 here is CASSPGTTNQPQHF. CDR3 in DNA: TGTGCCAGCAGCCCGGGGACAACGAATCAGCCCCAGCATTTT.

The chain combines TRBV29-1 with TRBJ2-5, with 12 nucleotides matching TRBD2. J gave up 4 bases and V 6 bases, and 15 bases lay outside the gene matches. CDR1 is SQVTM, CDR2 ANQGSEA, per germline. The CDR3 has 17 residues. In DNA form, the CDR3 reads TGCAGCGTCAAACGACTAGCGGGGGTGCCGGGTGGAGAGACCCAGTACTTC. It is translated as CSVKRLAGVPGGETQYF.

The rearrangement joins TRBV7-2 to TRBJ2-2; 15 nucleotides align to TRBD2. Germline CDR1 and CDR2: SGHTA and FQGNSA. This CDR3 is built from 15 residues. The J segment lost 12 bases and the V segment lost 5 bases, leaving 7 bases of the junction unmatched. The CDR3 coding sequence is TGTGCCAGCAGCGCCGGGACTAGCGGGGGGTCTAAGCTGTTTTTT. Translation gives CASSAGTSGGSKLFF.

The chain uses TRBV6-6 and TRBJ1-4; D is possibly TRBD1 (5 bases). The CDR3 consists of 17 residues. The V and J ends lost 2 bases and 11 bases respectively, with 24 bases between them. CDR1 MNHNY and CDR2 SVGAGI come from the germline V gene (reference sequence). This CDR3 reads CASSYLIDRNRMKKLFF. The DNA for the CDR3 is TGTGCCAGCAGTTACCTGATAGACAGAAACCGAATGAAGAAACTGTTTTTT.

This clonotype was seen only a few times. The rearrangement joins TRBV25-1 to TRBJ2-7, with D possibly matching TRBD1 (5 bases). V lost 9 bases and J lost 2, with 14 bases in between. CDR3 length: 13 residues. Germline V gene lookup returns CDR1 MGHDK and CDR2 SYGVNS. Written as DNA, the CDR3 is TGTGCCAGTGGGAAGGTGGGGCCCTACGAGCAGTACTTC. Its translation: CASGKVGPYEQYF.

This clonotype occurred a few times. The rearrangement uses TRBV5-6 and TRBJ2-3; TRBD2 agrees at 10 bases. CDR1 is SGHDT and CDR2 is YYEEEE in the germline V gene. J lost 2 bases, V lost 3 bases, and 9 bases had no gene match. This CDR3 has 17 residues. CDR3 sequence (DNA): TGTGCCAGCAGCTCCCTAAGCGGGGGGGATACCACAGATACGCAGTATTTT. The encoded protein is CASSSLSGGDTTDTQYF.

Comments on this clonotype: The junction departs from germline at one end; a sequencing error may be responsible. The chain carries TRBV20-1 and TRBJ2-1; the match to TRBD2 covers 8 bases. This CDR3 contains 15 residues. Per germline, CDR1 DFQATT and CDR2 SNEGSKA (reference sequence). The CDR3 here is CSARSTSASCNEQFF. The CDR3 nucleotides read TGCAGTGCTAGGTCGACTAGCGCTTCCTGCAATGAGCAGTTCTTC.

Only a few counts were recorded for this clonotype. The chain uses TRBV7-3 and TRBJ2-3; D is undetermined. The CDR3 is 13 amino acids. Germline assignment: CDR1 SGHTA and CDR2 FQGTGA. Trimming stripped 6 bases from V and 2 bases from J, with 9 bases between. The CDR3 spells CASSYRVTDTQYF. The CDR3 nucleotides are TGTGCCAGCAGTTACAGAGTCACAGATACGCAGTATTTT.

V usage is TRBV6-2 or TRBV6-3 and J usage is TRBJ1-5, with D perhaps TRBD1 (6 bases). V lost 0 bases to trimming and J lost 4 bases, with 16 bases between them. The CDR3 has 17 residues. Germline V gene data show CDR1 as MNHEY and CDR2 as SVGEGT. DNA of the CDR3: TGTGCCAGCAGTTACTCTATAAACAGGGCACCAAATCAGCCCCAGCATTTT. This sequence encodes CASSYSINRAPNQPQHF.

The V gene is TRBV20-1, the J gene TRBJ2-3, with D perhaps matching TRBD2 (6 bases). The CDR3 is 16 amino acids. Trimming took 0 bases from V and 6 from J, leaving 19 bases between them. Germline lookup yields CDR1 DFQATT and CDR2 SNEGSKA (reference sequence). The CDR3 sequence: CSARDFGGDAGDTQYF. The CDR3 DNA reads as TGCAGTGCTAGAGATTTCGGCGGGGACGCAGGGGATACGCAGTATTTT.

Comments on this clonotype: A much larger clone differs by one base, so this may be a read error. The chain is built from TRBV10-2 and TRBJ2-7, with D uncertain. Trimming shortened V by 9 bases and J by 4 bases, and 16 bases separated the two germline ends. Germline V gives CDR1 WSHSY, CDR2 SAAADI. CDR3 size: 13 residues. The CDR3 region has the DNA TGCGCCAGTGCGGACGGTTCCGGGTACGAGCAGTACTTC. This sequence encodes CASADGSGYEQYF.

The V and J genes are TRBV7-9 and TRBJ2-1; unclear D gene. Germline values: CDR1 SEHNR, CDR2 FQNEAQ (reference sequence). Trimming pared 2 bases from V and 5 bases from J, leaving 7 bases between. This CDR3 is 13 amino acids long. CDR3 protein: CASSLPADNEQFF. The CDR3 DNA reads TGTGCCAGCAGCTTACCTGCAGACAATGAGCAGTTCTTC. The full variable domain, in which reference TRBV7-9 and TRBJ2-1 provide the parts outside the CDR3, is DTGVSQNPRHKITKRGQNVTFRCDPISEHNRLYWYRQTLGQGPEFLTYFQNEAQLEKSRLLSDRFSAERPKGSFSTLEIQRTEQGDSAMYLCASSLPADNEQFFGPGTRLTVL.

At least ten counts were recorded for this clonotype. The chain has TRBV28 and TRBJ2-7, with D tentatively TRBD1 (5 bases). CDR1 and CDR2 from the germline V gene are MDHEN and SYDVKM. The CDR3 spans 17 residues. V lost 3 bases and J lost 0, with 18 bases in between. The CDR3 bases are TGTGCCAGCAGTTTTCTCGTGTCGTGGGGCAGCTCCTACGAGCAGTACTTC. This codes for CASSFLVSWGSSYEQYF.

V gene TRBV5-1 combines with J gene TRBJ2-3; D not resolved. Trimming took off 2 bases at V and 1 base at J, with 14 bases between the two ends. The CDR3 is 16 residues long. Germline V gene data show CDR1 as SGHRS and CDR2 as YFSETQ. This CDR3 is CASSFTTQPGTDTQYF. CDR3 DNA: TGCGCCAGCAGCTTTACTACACAGCCAGGCACAGATACGCAGTATTTT.

This clonotype was counted only a few times. The chain employs TRBV19 and TRBJ2-5; D possibly corresponds to TRBD2 (5 bases). The DNA end favors TRBJ2-7, so the J call may be wrong. The CDR3 has 14 amino acids. Germline CDR1 reads LNHDA; CDR2 reads SQIVND (reference sequence). The CDR3 spells CASPAASHSYEQYF. As DNA, the CDR3 is TGTGCCAGCCCGGCGGCTAGCCATTCCTACGAGCAGTACTTC.

This chain uses TRBV7-9 with TRBJ2-3; D uncertain. CDR3 length: 14 amino acids. CDR1 is SEHNR and CDR2 is FQNEAQ in the germline V gene (reference sequence). V lost 7 bases, J lost 4 bases, and 15 bases lay in between. The DNA of the CDR3 is TGTGCCAGCACCGAACTGTTAGCTGCAGATACGCAGTATTTT. Protein product: CASTELLAADTQYF.

V is TRBV7-8 and J is TRBJ2-3; TRBD1 or TRBD2 may be the D gene (5 bases each). Germline lookup yields CDR1 SGHVS and CDR2 FQNEAQ. Trimming took 8 bases from V and 2 from J, leaving 17 bases between them. The CDR3 contains 15 residues. The CDR3 DNA sequence: TGTGCCAGCCTGGGGGTGGCAGAACTCACAGATACGCAGTATTTT. Translation gives CASLGVAELTDTQYF.

The V and J genes are TRBV29-1 and TRBJ1-1; D is perhaps TRBD1 (6 bases). V lost 7 bases and J 3 bases, leaving 15 bases between the germline ends. The CDR3 runs to 13 residues. Germline CDR1 SQVTM, CDR2 ANQGSEA. CDR3 in DNA: TGCAGCGCCGACGGGGGCTTGGACACTGAAGCTTTCTTT. This codes for CSADGGLDTEAFF.

This rearrangement joins TRBV7-2 to TRBJ1-6; D not resolved. The CDR3 extends over 15 amino acids. Germline CDR1 is SGHTA and CDR2 is FQGNSA. The V end lost 4 bases, the J end lost 10 bases, and 17 bases lay between the germline ends. CDR3 amino acids: CASSSNYMVGSPLHF. The CDR3 DNA reads as TGTGCCAGCAGCTCGAACTACATGGTAGGGTCACCCCTCCACTTT.

This chain connects TRBV20-1 to TRBJ1-2, with D possibly being TRBD1 (6 bases). The CDR3 is 14 residues long. CDR1 is DFQATT, CDR2 SNEGSKA, per germline (reference sequence). V dropped 0 bases and J dropped 4 bases, with 12 bases sitting between them. For the CDR3, the DNA is TGCAGTGCTAGAGAGGGCGGGGGCGGCTATGGCTACACCTTC. It yields the protein CSAREGGGGYGYTF.

This chain uses TRBV28 with TRBJ2-1; 11 bases map to TRBD2. Judging by the DNA end, TRBJ2-7 fits better; the J call may be wrong. The CDR3 is 15 residues long. Germline V CDR1 and CDR2: MDHEN, SYDVKM. For the CDR3, the DNA is TGTGCCAGCAGTCCGGTTAGCGGGAGGGTGGCCGAGCAGTACTTC. This gives the protein CASSPVSGRVAEQYF.

V and J are TRBV27 and TRBJ2-7; D tentatively fits TRBD1 or TRBD2 (5 bases each). There are 15 residues in the CDR3. V lost 5 bases, J lost 2 bases, and 16 bases lay in between. Germline CDR1 and CDR2: MNHEY and SMNVEV (reference sequence). CDR3 sequence: CASSLRDVGPYEQYF. Here the CDR3 DNA reads TGTGCCAGCAGTCTCCGGGACGTCGGCCCCTACGAGCAGTACTTC.

This sequence joins TRBV29-1 and TRBJ2-7; D unclear. V dropped 7 bases and J dropped 5 bases, with 9 bases sitting between them. The germline gives CDR1 SQVTM, CDR2 ANQGSEA. This CDR3 is built from 10 residues. CDR3 amino acids: CSDSQDEQYF. The CDR3 DNA reads as TGCAGCGACTCCCAGGACGAGCAGTACTTC.